Listed here are 14 T cell receptor beta chains from one sample, sequenced in a study of T cells in Graves' hyperthyroidism and ophthalmopathy (dated by TCRdb to between 2018 and 2021). The library relied on multiplex PCR. This sample was sequenced with an Illumina HiSeq 2000. TCR beta CDR3 regions were amplified from RNA transcripts. The first round of RT-PCR for the TCR CDR3 was performed with the HTBI primer set and the Qiagen OneStep RT-PCR kit. Using fastp trimming at Q25 and MiXCR clonotype assembly, TCRdb reanalyzed the public sequencing data and kept in-frame beta chains. Identical CDR3 proteins give one entry, which carries the most common genes and DNA. In all, the sample holds about 700,000 distinct CDR3 sequences, and 13% to 15% of those were seen once. The ten largest clones represent 10% to 13% of the sample. Sequences were obtained from blood. These receptors were collected from a woman between 18 and 29 years old with Graves' hyperthyroidism.

This clonotype was found many times. The chain links TRBV20-1 to TRBJ2-1, with 8 bases matching TRBD2. The V gene's germline CDR1 is DFQATT and CDR2 SNEGSKA (reference sequence). The ends lost 0 bases at V and 5 bases at J; junction bases unmatched: 9. This CDR3 is built from 16 residues. CDR3 sequence: CSARDLGRAYNNEQFF. The CDR3 DNA reads TGCAGTGCTAGAGATCTCGGGAGGGCCTATAACAATGAGCAGTTCTTC.

This rearrangement joins TRBV29-1 to TRBJ2-1; the match to TRBD2 covers 10 bases. V trimming: 6 bases; J trimming: 6 bases; junction bases outside the gene matches: 11. The V gene's germline CDR1 is SQVTM and CDR2 ANQGSEA. CDR3 size: 15 residues. CDR3 nucleotides: TGCAGCGTGCAAGCGGGAGGGCTAGGTCGCAATGAGCAGTTCTTC. Residues: CSVQAGGLGRNEQFF.

This clonotype has ten or more counts. This sequence joins TRBV11-2 and TRBJ1-6; D gene unclear. The CDR3 runs 16 residues. V lost 8 bases and J 0 bases, leaving 14 bases between the germline ends. From germline, CDR1 is SGHAT and CDR2 FQNNGV. This CDR3 is CASRREAFSYNSPLHF. For the CDR3, the DNA is TGTGCCAGCCGCCGGGAGGCATTCTCCTATAATTCACCCCTCCACTTT.

This clonotype occurred a few times. The chain is built from TRBV4-2 and TRBJ2-2, with D possibly being TRBD2 (5 bases). The germline V gene encodes CDR1 LGHNA and CDR2 YNFKEQ. V lost 0 bases to trimming and J lost 6 bases, with 8 bases between them. This CDR3 contains 14 residues. CDR3 bases: TGTGCCAGCAGCCAAGAAACTAGGGCCGGGGAGCTGTTTTTT. As protein: CASSQETRAGELFF.

This rearrangement joins TRBV20-1 to TRBJ2-3, with TRBD2 matching over 9 bases. V lost 2 bases to trimming and J lost 0 bases; unmatched junction nucleotides: 9. The length of the CDR3 is 17 residues. Germline CDR1 reads DFQATT; CDR2 reads SNEGSKA (reference sequence). CDR3 sequence: CSARPLGREGSTDTQYF. The CDR3 nucleotides are TGCAGTGCTAGACCCTTAGGGCGGGAGGGCAGCACAGATACGCAGTATTTT.

The table lists this clonotype with many counts. V gene TRBV11-1 combines with J gene TRBJ1-2, with 8 nucleotides matching TRBD1. CDR1 is SGHAT, CDR2 FQDESV, per germline (reference sequence). The V and J ends lost 3 bases and 8 bases, in that order; junction bases with no gene match: 5. The CDR3 is 13 residues long. This chain's CDR3 is CASSFWGTGGYTF. CDR3 coding DNA: TGTGCCAGCAGCTTTTGGGGGACAGGAGGCTACACCTTC.

There are many counts of this clonotype. The chain employs TRBV3-1 and TRBJ2-3, with TRBD2 matching 7 bases. Trimming took 4 bases from V and 6 from J; bases not matched to a gene: 4. Germline-derived CDR1 and CDR2 are LGHDT and YNNKEL (reference sequence). This CDR3 is 13 amino acids long. The CDR3 DNA follows: TGTGCCAGCAGCCCGGGGGGAGTGGATACGCAGTATTTT. It is translated as CASSPGGVDTQYF.

About this clonotype itself: A clone one base away is much larger, so this may be a read error. The chain recombines TRBV11-2 with TRBJ2-1; 12 bases are a match to TRBD2. CDR3 length: 16 residues. With 5 bases clipped from V and 8 bases from J, the junction kept 10 bases outside the gene matches. Looked up from germline, CDR1 is SGHAT and CDR2 is FQNNGV. Written as DNA, the CDR3 is TGTGCCAGCAGCGACGGACTAGCGGGAATTTACGATGAGCAGTTCTTC. It is translated as CASSDGLAGIYDEQFF.

This clonotype was recorded at least ten times. The chain's CDR3 is CAWRQNSGRVDTGELFF. For the CDR3, the DNA is TGTGCCTGGAGGCAAAATAGCGGGAGGGTGGACACCGGGGAGCTGTTTTTT. J is TRBJ2-2 and V is TRBV30, with 11 nucleotides matching TRBD2. Germline V lookup: CDR1 GTSNPN, CDR2 SVGIG (reference sequence). V shed 3 bases, J shed 3 bases, and the junction held 9 bases outside the gene matches. There are 17 residues in the CDR3.

The chain recombines TRBV2 with TRBJ1-5; 7 bases agree with TRBD1. The CDR3 is made up of 14 amino acids. CDR1 and CDR2 (germline): SNHLY, FYNNEI. Germline trimming cut 7 bases from V and 8 bases from J; bases unmatched to any gene: 11. CDR3 sequence (DNA): TGTGCCAGCACCTACAGGGGATGGGGGGAGCCCCAGCATTTT. This translates into CASTYRGWGEPQHF.

V usage is TRBV11-2 and J usage is TRBJ2-1; weak D call: TRBD2 (5 bases). Germline CDR1 is SGHAT and CDR2 is FQNNGV. V was clipped by 3 bases and J by 7 bases, with 10 bases between them. The CDR3 covers 13 residues. CDR3 sequence reads: CASSFQEVNEQFF. In nucleotides, the CDR3 is TGTGCCAGCAGCTTTCAGGAGGTAAATGAGCAGTTCTTC.

This clonotype has a count of ten or more. The rearrangement uses TRBV28 and TRBJ1-5; 7 positions match TRBD1. The CDR3 sequence is 15 residues long. The germline V gene encodes CDR1 MDHEN and CDR2 SYDVKM. Trimming cost V 6 bases and J 7 bases; bases outside gene matches: 12. The CDR3 protein is CASRQQGLLVQPQHF. DNA of the CDR3: TGTGCCAGCAGACAACAGGGGTTACTGGTGCAGCCCCAGCATTTT.

This clonotype showed up many times. The chain combines TRBV6-1 with TRBJ1-1; TRBD1 is a possible D gene (6 bases). The CDR3 spans 14 residues. Trimming took off 5 bases at V and 0 bases at J, with 10 bases between the two ends. The germline gives CDR1 MNHNS, CDR2 SASEGT. CDR3 loop: CASSTQGLNTEAFF. CDR3 bases: TGTGCCAGCAGTACACAGGGTCTGAACACTGAAGCTTTCTTT.

As concerns this clonotype: The CDR3 end shows no conserved phenylalanine or tryptophan, and so a read error is likely. The chain has TRBV11-2 and TRBJ2-6; no reliable D call. With 1 base removed from V and 8 bases from J, the gap between germline ends came to 3 bases. Per the germline V gene, CDR1 is SGHAT and CDR2 is FQNNGV. The CDR3 runs 12 residues. CDR3 in DNA: TGTGCCAGCAGCTTAGGGCCCAACGTCCTGACTCTC. It yields the protein CASSLGPNVLTL.